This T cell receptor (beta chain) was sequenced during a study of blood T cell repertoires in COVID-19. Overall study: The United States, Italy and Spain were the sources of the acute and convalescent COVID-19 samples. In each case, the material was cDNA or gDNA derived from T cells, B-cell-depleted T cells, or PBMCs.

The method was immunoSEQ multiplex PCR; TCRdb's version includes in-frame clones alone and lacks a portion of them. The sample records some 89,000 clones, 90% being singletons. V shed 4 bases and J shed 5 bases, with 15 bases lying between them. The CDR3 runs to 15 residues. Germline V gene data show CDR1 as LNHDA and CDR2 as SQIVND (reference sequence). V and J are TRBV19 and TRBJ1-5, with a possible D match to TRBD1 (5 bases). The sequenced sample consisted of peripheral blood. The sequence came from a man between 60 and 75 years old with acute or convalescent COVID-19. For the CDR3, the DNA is TGTGCCAGTAGTACACTCGGAGGGGATGATCAGCCCCAGCATTTT. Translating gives CASSTLGGDDQPQHF.